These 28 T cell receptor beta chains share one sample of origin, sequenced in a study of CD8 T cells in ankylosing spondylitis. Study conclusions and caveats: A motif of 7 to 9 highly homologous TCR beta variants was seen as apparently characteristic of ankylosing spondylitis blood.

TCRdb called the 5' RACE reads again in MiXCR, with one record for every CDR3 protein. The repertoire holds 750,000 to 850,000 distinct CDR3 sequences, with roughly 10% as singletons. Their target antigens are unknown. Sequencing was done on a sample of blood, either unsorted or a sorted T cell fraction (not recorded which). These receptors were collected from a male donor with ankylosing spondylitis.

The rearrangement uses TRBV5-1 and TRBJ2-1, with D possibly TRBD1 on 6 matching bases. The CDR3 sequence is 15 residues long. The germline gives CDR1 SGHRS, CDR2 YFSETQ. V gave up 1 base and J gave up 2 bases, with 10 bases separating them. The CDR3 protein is CASSLWQGTYNEQFF. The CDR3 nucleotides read TGCGCCAGCAGCTTGTGGCAGGGGACCTACAATGAGCAGTTCTTC.

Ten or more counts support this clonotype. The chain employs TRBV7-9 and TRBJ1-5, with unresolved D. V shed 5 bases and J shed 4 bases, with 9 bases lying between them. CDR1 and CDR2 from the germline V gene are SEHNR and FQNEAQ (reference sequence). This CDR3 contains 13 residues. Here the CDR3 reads CASSPDGNQPQHF. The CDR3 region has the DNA TGTGCCAGCAGCCCAGACGGGAATCAGCCCCAGCATTTT.

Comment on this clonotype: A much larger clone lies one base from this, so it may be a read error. DNA of the CDR3: TGTGCCAGCTGTACCCCGGGCAACCTCTATGGCTACACCTTC. It specifies CASCTPGNLYGYTF. V and J are TRBV6-1 and TRBJ1-2; D gene uncertain. The CDR3 sequence is 14 residues long. V was pared by 8 bases and J by 4 bases, with 17 bases between. Germline V gives CDR1 MNHNS, CDR2 SASEGT.

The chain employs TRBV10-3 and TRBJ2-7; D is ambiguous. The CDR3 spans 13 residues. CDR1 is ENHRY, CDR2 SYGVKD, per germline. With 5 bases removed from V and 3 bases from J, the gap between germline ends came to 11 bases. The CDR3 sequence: CAISRTVFYEQYF. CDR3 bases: TGTGCCATCAGTAGGACGGTGTTCTACGAGCAGTACTTC.

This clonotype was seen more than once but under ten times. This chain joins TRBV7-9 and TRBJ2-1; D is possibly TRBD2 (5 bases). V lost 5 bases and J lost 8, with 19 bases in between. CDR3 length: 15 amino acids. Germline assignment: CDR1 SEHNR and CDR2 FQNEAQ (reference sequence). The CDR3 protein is CASSPPFRLGDEQFF. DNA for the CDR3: TGTGCCAGCAGCCCACCTTTCCGCCTCGGGGATGAGCAGTTCTTC.

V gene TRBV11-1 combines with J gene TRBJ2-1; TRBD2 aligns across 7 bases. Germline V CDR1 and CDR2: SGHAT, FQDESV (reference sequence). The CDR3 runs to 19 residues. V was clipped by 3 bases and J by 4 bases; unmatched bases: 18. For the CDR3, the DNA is TGTGCCAGCAGCTTTTACATGGGGGGGGGACTAACGCCATACAATGAGCAGTTCTTC. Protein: CASSFYMGGGLTPYNEQFF.

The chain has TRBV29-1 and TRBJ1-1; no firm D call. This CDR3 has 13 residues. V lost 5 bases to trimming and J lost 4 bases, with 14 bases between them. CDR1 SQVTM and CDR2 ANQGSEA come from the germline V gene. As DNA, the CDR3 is TGCAGCGTTTTGGGCGCGGGGAGCACTGAAGCTTTCTTT. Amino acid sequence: CSVLGAGSTEAFF.

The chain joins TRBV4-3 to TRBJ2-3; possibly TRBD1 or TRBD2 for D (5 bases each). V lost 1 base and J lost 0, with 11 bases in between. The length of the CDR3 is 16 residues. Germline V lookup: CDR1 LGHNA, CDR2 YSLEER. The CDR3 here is CASSQGWGPSTDTQYF. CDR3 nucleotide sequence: TGCGCCAGCAGCCAAGGTTGGGGACCTAGCACAGATACGCAGTATTTT.

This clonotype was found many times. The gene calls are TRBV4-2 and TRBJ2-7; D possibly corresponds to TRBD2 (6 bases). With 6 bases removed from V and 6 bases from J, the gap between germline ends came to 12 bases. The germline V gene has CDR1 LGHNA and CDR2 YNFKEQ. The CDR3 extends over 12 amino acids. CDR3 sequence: CASRPTAGEQYF. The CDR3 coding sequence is TGTGCCAGCAGACCCACAGCGGGCGAGCAGTACTTC.

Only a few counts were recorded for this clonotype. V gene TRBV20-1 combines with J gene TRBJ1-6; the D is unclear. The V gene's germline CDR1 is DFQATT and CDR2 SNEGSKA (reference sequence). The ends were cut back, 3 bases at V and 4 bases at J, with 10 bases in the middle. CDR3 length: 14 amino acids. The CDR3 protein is CSASIQAYNSPLHF. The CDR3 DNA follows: TGCAGTGCTAGTATCCAGGCATATAATTCACCCCTCCACTTT.

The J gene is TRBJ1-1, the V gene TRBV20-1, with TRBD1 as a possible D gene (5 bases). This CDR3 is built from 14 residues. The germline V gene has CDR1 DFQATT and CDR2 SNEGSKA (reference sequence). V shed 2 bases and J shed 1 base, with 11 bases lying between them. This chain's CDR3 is CSARRGSTNTEAFF. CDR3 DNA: TGCAGTGCTAGACGGGGCTCGACGAACACTGAAGCTTTCTTT.

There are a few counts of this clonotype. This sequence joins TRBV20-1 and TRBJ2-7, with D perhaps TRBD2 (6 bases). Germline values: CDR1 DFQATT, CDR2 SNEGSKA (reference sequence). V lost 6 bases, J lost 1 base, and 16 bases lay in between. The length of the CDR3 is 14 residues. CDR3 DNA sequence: TGCAGTGCGCACCGGGACTTGACTTCCTACGAGCAGTACTTC. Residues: CSAHRDLTSYEQYF.

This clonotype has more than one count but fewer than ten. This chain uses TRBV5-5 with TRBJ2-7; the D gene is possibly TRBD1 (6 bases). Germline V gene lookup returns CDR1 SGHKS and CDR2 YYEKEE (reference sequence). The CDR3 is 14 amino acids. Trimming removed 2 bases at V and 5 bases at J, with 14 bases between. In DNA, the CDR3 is TGTGCCAGCAGCTTTGGTCAGGGGTTGGACGAGCAGTACTTC. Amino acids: CASSFGQGLDEQYF.

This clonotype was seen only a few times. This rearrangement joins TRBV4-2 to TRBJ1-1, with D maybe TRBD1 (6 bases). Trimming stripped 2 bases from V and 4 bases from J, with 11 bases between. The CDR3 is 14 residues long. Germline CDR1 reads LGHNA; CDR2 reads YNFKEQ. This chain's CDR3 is CASSQLDSSTEAFF. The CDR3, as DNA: TGTGCCAGCAGCCAACTGGACAGCTCCACTGAAGCTTTCTTT.

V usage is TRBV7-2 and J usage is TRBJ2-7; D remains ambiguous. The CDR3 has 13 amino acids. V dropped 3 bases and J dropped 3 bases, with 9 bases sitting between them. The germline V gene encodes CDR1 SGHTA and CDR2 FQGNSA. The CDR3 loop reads CASSLLDGYEQYF. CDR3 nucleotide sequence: TGTGCCAGCAGCTTGTTGGACGGCTACGAGCAGTACTTC.

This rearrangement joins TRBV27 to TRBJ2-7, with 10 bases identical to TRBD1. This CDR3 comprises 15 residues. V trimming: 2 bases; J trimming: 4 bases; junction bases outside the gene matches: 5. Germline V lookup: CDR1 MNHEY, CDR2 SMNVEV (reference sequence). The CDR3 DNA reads TGTGCCAGCAGTTTACGTGGGACAGGGGAGTACGAGCAGTACTTC. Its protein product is CASSLRGTGEYEQYF.

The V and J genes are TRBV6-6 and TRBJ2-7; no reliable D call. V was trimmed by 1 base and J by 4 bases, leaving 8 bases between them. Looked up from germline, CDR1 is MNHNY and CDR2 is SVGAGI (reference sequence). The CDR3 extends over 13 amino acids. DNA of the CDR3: TGTGCCAGCAGTTACTGGCAGTCGTACGAGCAGTACTTC. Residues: CASSYWQSYEQYF.

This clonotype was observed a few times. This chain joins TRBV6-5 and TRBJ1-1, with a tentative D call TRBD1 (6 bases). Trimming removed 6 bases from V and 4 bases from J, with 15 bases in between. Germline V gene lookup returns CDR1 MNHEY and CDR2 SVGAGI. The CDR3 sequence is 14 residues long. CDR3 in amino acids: CASSLQGQVTEAFF. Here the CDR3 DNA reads TGTGCCAGCAGCTTACAGGGTCAGGTCACTGAAGCTTTCTTT.

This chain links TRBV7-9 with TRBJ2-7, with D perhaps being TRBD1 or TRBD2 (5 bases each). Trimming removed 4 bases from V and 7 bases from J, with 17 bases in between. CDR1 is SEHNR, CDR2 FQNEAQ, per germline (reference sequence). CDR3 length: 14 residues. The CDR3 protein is CASSSHGTSDEQYF. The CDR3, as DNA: TGTGCCAGCAGCTCGCACGGGACCTCCGATGAGCAGTACTTC.

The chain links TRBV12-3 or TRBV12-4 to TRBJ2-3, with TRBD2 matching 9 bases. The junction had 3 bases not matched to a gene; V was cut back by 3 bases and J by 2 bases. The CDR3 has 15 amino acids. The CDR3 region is CASSFGTSNTDTQYF. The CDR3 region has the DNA TGTGCCAGCAGTTTTGGGACTAGCAACACAGATACGCAGTATTTT.

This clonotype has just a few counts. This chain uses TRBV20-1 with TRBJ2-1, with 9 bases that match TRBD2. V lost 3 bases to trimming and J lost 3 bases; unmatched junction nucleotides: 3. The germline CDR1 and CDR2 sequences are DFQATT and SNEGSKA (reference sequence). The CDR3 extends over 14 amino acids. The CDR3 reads CSASLAGIYNEQFF. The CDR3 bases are TGCAGTGCTAGCCTAGCGGGAATCTACAATGAGCAGTTCTTC.

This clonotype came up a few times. CDR3 nucleotides: TGCAGTGCTAGCCGTTGGCGGGGACGCTCCTACAATGAGCAGTTCTTC. Residues: CSASRWRGRSYNEQFF. The chain links TRBV20-1 to TRBJ2-1, with D perhaps TRBD2 (6 bases). The V gene's germline CDR1 is DFQATT and CDR2 SNEGSKA (reference sequence). Trimming pared 3 bases from V and 0 bases from J, leaving 15 bases between. This CDR3 has 16 amino acids.

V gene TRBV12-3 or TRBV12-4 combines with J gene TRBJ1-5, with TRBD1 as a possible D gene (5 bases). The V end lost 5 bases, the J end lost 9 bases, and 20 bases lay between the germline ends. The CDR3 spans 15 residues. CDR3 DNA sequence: TGTGCCAGCAGTCAAGGGTGGGGCAGCCTCCGGCCCCAGCATTTT. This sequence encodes CASSQGWGSLRPQHF.

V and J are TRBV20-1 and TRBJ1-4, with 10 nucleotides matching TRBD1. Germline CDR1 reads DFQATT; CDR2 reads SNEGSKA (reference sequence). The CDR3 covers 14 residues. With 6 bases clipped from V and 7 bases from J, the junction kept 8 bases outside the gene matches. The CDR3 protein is CSARQGAGGEKLFF. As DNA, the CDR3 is TGCAGTGCCCGACAGGGGGCAGGAGGTGAAAAACTGTTTTTT.

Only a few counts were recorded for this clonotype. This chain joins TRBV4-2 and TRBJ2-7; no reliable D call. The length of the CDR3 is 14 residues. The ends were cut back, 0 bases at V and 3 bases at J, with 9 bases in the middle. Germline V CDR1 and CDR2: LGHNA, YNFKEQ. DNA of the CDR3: TGTGCCAGCAGCCAAGATCGGACCTTCTACGAGCAGTACTTC. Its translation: CASSQDRTFYEQYF.

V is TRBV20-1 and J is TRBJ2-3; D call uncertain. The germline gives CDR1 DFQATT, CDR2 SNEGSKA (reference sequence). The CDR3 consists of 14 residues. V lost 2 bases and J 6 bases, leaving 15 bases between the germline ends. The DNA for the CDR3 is TGCAGTGCTAGATTGAGGCTTACCCAGGATACGCAGTATTTT. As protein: CSARLRLTQDTQYF.

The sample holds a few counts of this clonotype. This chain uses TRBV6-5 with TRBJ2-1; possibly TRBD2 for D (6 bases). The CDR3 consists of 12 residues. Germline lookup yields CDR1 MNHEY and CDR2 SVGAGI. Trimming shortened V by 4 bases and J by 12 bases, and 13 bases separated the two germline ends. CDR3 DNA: TGTGCCAGCAGTTCGCCCAACGGGGGGCAGTTCTTC. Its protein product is CASSSPNGGQFF.

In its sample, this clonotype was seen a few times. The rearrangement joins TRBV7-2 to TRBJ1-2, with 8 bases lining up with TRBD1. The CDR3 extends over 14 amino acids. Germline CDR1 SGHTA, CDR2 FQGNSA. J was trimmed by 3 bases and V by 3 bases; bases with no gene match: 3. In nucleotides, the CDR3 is TGTGCCAGCAGCTTTGCAGGGGGCGACTATGGCTACACCTTC. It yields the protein CASSFAGGDYGYTF.